This TCR beta chain derives from a study of post-analysis software for immune sequencing data (dated by TCRdb to about 2015). Context from the whole study: Relapsing-remitting, secondary progressive and progressive-relapsing multiple sclerosis were recorded as disease courses, and subtype annotation was lacking for some patients. A subset of samples was prepared in parallel using single-end sample barcoding, then pooled and co-amplified after Illumina adapter ligation. The multiple sclerosis patient repertoires were compared with approximately 11 previously published healthy control repertoires from donors aged 6 to 25 years.

Taken from the germline V gene, the CDR1 and CDR2 loops are LGHNA and YNFKEQ. The CDR3 runs 14 residues from the cysteine to the phenylalanine. Only the CDR3 DNA stays, 42 bases, in frame from base 1. Here V drops 4 bases and J drops 5 bases, and the junction holds 6 bases not matched to any gene. This clonotype was seen ten or more times. Which antigen it targets is not known. It has no much larger one-base neighbor in the sample; base qualities were not kept. The library was made by PCR. This sample was sequenced with an Illumina HiSeq 2500. To reduce PCR and sequencing biases, unique molecular identifiers were built into the TCR beta cDNA libraries. Per 1 to 10 million input T cells, some 500,000 cDNA molecules were obtained, such that each molecule approximated one T cell. The patient libraries were prepared and sequenced with the same protocol used for the earlier healthy control dataset. Samples belonging to the same batch were prepared together, multiplexed and sequenced on a shared HiSeq lane. As for how the authors treated the data: MIGEC was used to process the raw barcoded reads, and molecular identifier groups with only a single read were discarded before consensus assembly and CDR3 extraction. VDJtools was used for post-analysis of the clonotype tables, and diversity was normalized by down-sampling every dataset to the size of the smallest sample. Repertoire overlap clustering matched CDR3 amino acid but not nucleotide sequences to correct batch-related cross-sample contamination. Clones were called with MiXCR by TCRdb after fastp trimmed the public reads at Q25, and only in-frame beta chains were retained. Every distinct CDR3 protein forms one entry, paired with its most common genes and DNA. V and J calls and clone size were set by TCRdb, not the authors. A total of hundreds of thousands of distinct CDR3 sequences appear in this sample, 36% of them only once. 4% to 5.5% of the sample rests with the top ten.

Here is what the overall study found, with its caveats: The multiple sclerosis patient group was slightly younger than the control group. Direct clustering with F measure showed strong co-clustering of samples prepared in the same batch, prompting a batch-effect correction. Significantly lower normalized Chao1 diversity was found in multiple sclerosis patients than in controls, suggesting substantial peripheral T-cell clonal expansion. Roughly 5 TRBV segments, including TRBV5-6, TRBV5-1 and TRBV20-1, were significantly more frequent in patients than controls.

TCR beta repertoires were profiled from peripheral blood of 10 to 15 young patients with multiple sclerosis to demonstrate the VDJtools post-analysis software. Multiple sclerosis patients were children and adolescents aged roughly 6 to 16 years. The sequenced sample was blood. The TCR originated in a girl aged 10-17 years with multiple sclerosis. The chain couples TRBV4-2 to TRBJ2-5, with TRBD2 identical over 8 junction bases. The bases read TGTGCCAGCAGCCCCCGGGGGGGCGGGGAGACCCAGTACTTC. The encoded protein is CASSPRGGGETQYF.